The rows below give T cell receptor beta chains drawn from one sample of a study of T-cell reconstitution after alpha-beta-depleted transplantation in children. MiXCR was run by TCRdb on the PCR reads, yielding one entry per CDR3 protein. The table shows 600,000 to 700,000 distinct CDR3 sequences, with roughly 17% occurring only once. The sample in question was PBMCs from the stem cell graft donor, obtained from the stem cell graft. These receptors originate from a human donor who donated a stem cell graft to a child with acute myeloid leukemia. Each CDR3 is given with its conserved first and last residue.

>TRBJ1-1|TRBV27
CASSWGGDTEALF
>TRBJ2-2|TRBV20-1
CSARVHQNTGELFF
>TRBJ2-1|TRBV7-2
CASSLASVGNEQFF
>TRBJ2-2|TRBV12-3/TRBV12-4
CASSFRGELFF
>TRBJ2-1|TRBV24-1
CATMRDRVHNEQFF
>TRBJ1-5|TRBV21-1
CASSAPRGQGSQPQHF
>TRBJ1-2|TRBV7-9
CASSPQWGSDSYGYTF
>TRBJ1-2|TRBV7-9
CASSTHGQAGGYTF
>TRBJ2-1|TRBV12-3/TRBV12-4
CASSARPGSLWNEQFF
>TRBJ1-2|TRBV20-1
CSASQGTGVLGYTF
>TRBJ2-2|TRBV5-1
CASSLVQGANTGELFF
>TRBJ2-7|TRBV7-3
CASSLTSGGKGYEQYF